The rows below give T cell receptor beta chains drawn from one sample of a study of identical twins. TCRdb re-analysed the 5' RACE reads in MiXCR, keeping a single row per CDR3 protein. The repertoire has approximately 190,000 distinct CDR3 sequences, about a sixth of them found once; the top ten carry 40% to 45%. This sample also appeared in a second study, on T cells expressing NK-cell markers.

Sequenced material: CD8+ T cells sorted from blood. The receptors come from a woman between 18 and 29 years old in good health. The CDR3 runs from the conserved cysteine through the conserved F or W. Fields, in order: V gene, J gene, CDR3 protein.

TRBV6-2/TRBV6-3	TRBJ2-1	CASSPGTSEYNEQFF
TRBV7-9	TRBJ1-1	CASSLVVTSTEAFF
TRBV10-3	TRBJ1-4	CAISPSAGAGEKLFF
TRBV5-6	TRBJ1-2	CASAEGSPYGYTF
TRBV12-3/TRBV12-4	TRBJ2-7	CASSDSGRIYEQYF
TRBV6-1	TRBJ2-4	CASSEARGRGAKNIQYF
TRBV27	TRBJ2-7	CASSATGNSYEQYF
TRBV27	TRBJ2-1	CASSLWALGDEQFF
TRBV29-1	TRBJ2-5	CSAGDSQEPQYF
TRBV6-2/TRBV6-3	TRBJ2-7	CASSHTPGQGVNEQYF
TRBV2	TRBJ2-1	CASSSVTGNEQFF
TRBV4-3	TRBJ2-7	CASSLGLAGDEQYF
TRBV7-2	TRBJ2-1	CASRSLAVNEQFF
TRBV5-1	TRBJ2-7	CASSLGKLYEQYF
TRBV20-1	TRBJ2-6	CSASTTVPGANVLTF
TRBV15	TRBJ2-1	CATSSGGTFNNEQFF
TRBV12-3/TRBV12-4	TRBJ2-7	CASTSTGGFYEQYF
TRBV3-1	TRBJ1-2	CASSLPGRTNYGYTF
TRBV7-8	TRBJ2-7	CASSLAVALAGISYEQYF
TRBV15	TRBJ1-2	CATSRDVMAYGYTF
TRBV7-9	TRBJ1-2	CASSADHGGYGYTF
TRBV15	TRBJ1-5	CATSRERVGNQPQHF
TRBV9	TRBJ2-7	CASSVGTTEQYF
TRBV20-1	TRBJ2-1	CSGRDYYNEQFF
TRBV12-3/TRBV12-4	TRBJ2-1	CASSPSSSGSMNEQFF
TRBV11-2	TRBJ2-7	CASSLVDSYEQYF
TRBV15	TRBJ2-3	CATSRGTSGGADTQYF
TRBV10-3	TRBJ2-1	CAIRERGGSGYNEQFF
TRBV25-1	TRBJ2-3	CASSRTGSGTDTQYF
TRBV5-6	TRBJ2-5	CASSSPPDRQETQYF
TRBV7-9	TRBJ2-2	CASSLPVGGHNTGELFF
TRBV30	TRBJ2-1	CAWSDGLDEEQFF
TRBV30	TRBJ2-5	CAWSAEGETQYF
TRBV7-9	TRBJ2-7	CASSFTPGQIYYEQYF
TRBV6-5	TRBJ1-1	CASRTVTEAFF
TRBV20-1	TRBJ1-2	CSAREGAIYGYTF
TRBV30	TRBJ2-3	CAWSEGGPDTQYF
TRBV7-7	TRBJ2-1	CASSPGTSGRSDEQFF
TRBV11-3	TRBJ2-3	CASSSRLAASTDTQYF
TRBV20-1	TRBJ2-7	CSARVSVRTQPYF
TRBV6-5	TRBJ1-1	CASSYTLLNTEAFF
TRBV6-5	TRBJ2-7	CASSNTGTNKSRTYEQYF
TRBV12-3/TRBV12-4	TRBJ2-7	CASSLVGLSSYEQYF
TRBV6-1	TRBJ2-3	CASFERGLPDTQYF
TRBV6-1	TRBJ2-7	CASSEYLLPAYEQYF
TRBV7-9	TRBJ2-2	CASSPQVAGEGTGELFF
TRBV9	TRBJ2-7	CASSPGGLAGDEQYF
TRBV5-1	TRBJ2-6	CASSFPWANSGANVLTF
TRBV18	TRBJ2-7	CASSHTGLAIHEQYF
TRBV7-9	TRBJ2-1	CASSSSSAGVYNEQFF
TRBV7-9	TRBJ2-7	CASSLGVAYEQYF
TRBV20-1	TRBJ2-3	CSARIEWGPDTQYF
TRBV11-2	TRBJ2-1	CASSPVRGDEQFF
TRBV7-9	TRBJ2-7	CASSTGQGRWQYF